These 20 T cell receptor beta chains share one sample of origin, sequenced in a study of T cells in Graves' hyperthyroidism and ophthalmopathy. Template material for amplifying TCR beta CDR3 regions consisted of RNA transcripts. Using the HTBI primer set, a first-round RT-PCR was run on the TCR CDR3. Each CDR3 protein is one row after TCRdb ran MiXCR on the multiplex PCR reads. The data hold 390,000 or so distinct CDR3 sequences, with around 15% observed a single time. The sequenced sample was blood. The receptors were sampled from a young man with Graves' ophthalmopathy.

Comments on this clonotype: This may be a read error, as it is one base from a much larger clone. V gene TRBV6-1 combines with J gene TRBJ2-5; 7 bases agree with TRBD1. The CDR3 extends over 16 amino acids. Per the germline V gene, CDR1 is MNHNS and CDR2 is SASEGT. CDR3 DNA sequence: TGTGCCATCAGTGAGTCGTGGCAGGGGGAACAAGAGACCCAGCACTTC. This encodes CAISESWQGEQETQHF.

This chain uses TRBV7-2 with TRBJ2-3; D possibly corresponds to TRBD2 (5 bases). V was pared by 7 bases and J by 2 bases, with 13 bases between. The V gene's germline CDR1 is SGHTA and CDR2 FQGNSA. CDR3 length: 14 amino acids. The CDR3 reads CASKQRTSTDTQYF. The CDR3 DNA reads TGTGCCAGCAAGCAGCGGACCTCCACAGATACGCAGTATTTT.

At least ten counts were recorded for this clonotype. The chain recombines TRBV6-1 with TRBJ1-5, with D possibly being TRBD1 (6 bases). Germline CDR1 is MNHNS and CDR2 is SASEGT. The germline V and J ends were trimmed by 5 bases and 3 bases, with 17 bases remaining between them. The CDR3 sequence is 16 residues long. The CDR3 spells CASSQPSPGANQPQHF. The CDR3 DNA sequence: TGTGCCAGCAGTCAGCCGAGTCCAGGGGCCAATCAGCCCCAGCATTTT.

About this clonotype itself: A much bigger clone sits one base away, suggesting this may be a read error. This chain joins TRBV20-1 and TRBJ2-1; D gene unclear. CDR1 and CDR2 from the germline V gene are DFQATT and SNEGSKA (reference sequence). This CDR3 has 13 residues. Trimming removed 0 bases from V and 9 bases from J, with 12 bases in between. This chain's CDR3 is CSARDEINSEQFF. The CDR3 bases are TGCAGTGCTAGAGATGAAATAAACAGTGAGCAGTTCTTC.

CDR3 region: CASREQGGYTF. The CDR3 DNA reads as TGTGCCAGCCGAGAACAGGGTGGCTACACCTTC. V is TRBV28 and J is TRBJ1-2; a weak D match, TRBD1 (6 bases). CDR1 is MDHEN and CDR2 is SYDVKM in the germline V gene. Trimming shortened V by 8 bases and J by 7 bases, and 11 bases separated the two germline ends. The CDR3 has 11 amino acids.

The J gene is TRBJ2-5, the V gene TRBV20-1; TRBD2 agrees at 13 bases. The V segment lost 6 bases and the J segment 4 bases; nucleotides outside the gene matches: 8. The germline V gene has CDR1 DFQATT and CDR2 SNEGSKA (reference sequence). This CDR3 comprises 15 residues. CDR3 sequence (DNA): TGCAGTGCAGACGAGACTAGCGGGGGGCCAGAGACCCAGTACTTC. Translated: CSADETSGGPETQYF.

The DNA of the CDR3 is TGTGCCAGTCAAAATAGACTCACAGATACGCAGTATTTT. This encodes CASQNRLTDTQYF. The rearrangement links TRBV6-1 to TRBJ2-3; no clear D. Between the trimmed V and J ends, which lost 9 bases and 2 bases, there was a span of 12 bases. The CDR3 covers 13 residues. Germline CDR1 is MNHNS and CDR2 is SASEGT.

This clonotype was observed a few times. At one boundary the junction diverges from the germline segment, which might be a read error. This chain connects TRBV2 to TRBJ1-2; weak D call: TRBD1 (6 bases). This CDR3 has 14 residues. Germline CDR1 and CDR2: SNHLY and FYNNEI. CDR3 loop: CASSEDRHSYGYTF. DNA of the CDR3: TGTGCCAGCAGCGAAGACAGGCACTCCTATGGCTACACCTTC.

The rearrangement uses TRBV10-2 and TRBJ2-5; 7 bases fit TRBD2. The CDR3 length is 15 residues. Per the germline V gene, CDR1 is WSHSY and CDR2 is SAAADI. The V segment lost 7 bases and the J segment 4 bases; nucleotides outside the gene matches: 12. In DNA form, the CDR3 reads TGCGCCAGCACCGAGTGGGGAGGGCGGGGAGAGACCCAGTACTTC. Residues: CASTEWGGRGETQYF.

This clonotype has a count of ten or more. The chain joins TRBV20-1 to TRBJ2-7; 16 bases map to TRBD2. Germline CDR1 reads DFQATT; CDR2 reads SNEGSKA (reference sequence). There are 14 residues in the CDR3. Trimming took 5 bases from V and 6 from J; bases not matched to a gene: 4. The CDR3 loop is CSAPGTSGRGEQYF. For the CDR3, the DNA is TGCAGTGCTCCCGGGACTAGCGGGAGGGGCGAGCAGTACTTC.

This clonotype was recorded at least ten times. One end of the junction varies from germline; a read error may be responsible. The CDR3 nucleotides are TGTGCCAGCAGTCTAGCCGGGACAGGGGATTCTTCACCCCTCCACTTT. Encoded protein: CASSLAGTGDSSPLHF. The chain uses TRBV12-3 or TRBV12-4 and TRBJ1-6, with 10 bases lining up with TRBD1. CDR3 length: 16 amino acids.

The V gene is TRBV13, the J gene TRBJ2-2; D is tentatively TRBD1 or TRBD2 (5 bases each). Per the germline V gene, CDR1 is PRHDT and CDR2 is FYEKMQ (reference sequence). The CDR3 consists of 16 residues. Trimming left V 4 bases short and J 3 bases short, with 15 bases between. The CDR3: CASSYSQGPHTGELFF. The CDR3 region has the DNA TGTGCCAGCAGCTATTCTCAGGGACCACACACCGGGGAGCTGTTTTTT.

This clonotype came up many times. The chain couples TRBV19 to TRBJ2-3; 7 nucleotides align to TRBD1. In germline, CDR1 is LNHDA, CDR2 SQIVND (reference sequence). This CDR3 is built from 15 residues. Trimming removed 6 bases from V and 1 base from J; junction bases left unmatched: 7. The CDR3 sequence is CASREDGQGTDTQYF. CDR3 nucleotides: TGTGCCAGTAGGGAGGATGGACAGGGCACAGATACGCAGTATTTT.

At least ten counts were recorded for this clonotype. The chain combines TRBV6-1 with TRBJ1-2, with D perhaps matching TRBD1 (5 bases). The germline V gene encodes CDR1 MNHNS and CDR2 SASEGT. V dropped 9 bases and J dropped 7 bases, with 18 bases sitting between them. The CDR3 runs 13 residues. The CDR3 here is CASSQRSGFGYTF. In DNA, the CDR3 is TGTGCCAGTTCCCAACGATCAGGGTTTGGCTACACCTTC.

This clonotype came up many times. The chain joins TRBV18 to TRBJ2-7, with 12 bases fitting TRBD2. The CDR3 has 17 amino acids. CDR1 and CDR2 from the germline V gene are KGHSH and LQKENI. V was clipped by 3 bases and J by 4 bases; unmatched bases: 10. The CDR3 sequence is CASSPRTSGVVRYEQYF. The CDR3, as DNA: TGTGCCAGCTCACCCCGGACTAGCGGGGTCGTAAGATACGAGCAGTACTTC.

This clonotype was seen ten or more times. This chain joins TRBV6-1 and TRBJ2-7; either TRBD1 or TRBD2 may fit D (5 bases each). The CDR3 totals 14 residues. The germline V gene has CDR1 MNHNS and CDR2 SASEGT. V dropped 6 bases and J dropped 7 bases, with 19 bases sitting between them. CDR3 amino acids: CASSKGSDRGEQYF. DNA for the CDR3: TGTGCCAGCAGCAAGGGGTCGGACCGGGGTGAGCAGTACTTC.

The V gene is TRBV7-9, the J gene TRBJ2-1, with TRBD2 identical over 9 bases. CDR1 is SEHNR and CDR2 is FQNEAQ in the germline V gene (reference sequence). V lost 1 base, J lost 10 bases, and 14 bases stayed unmatched. The CDR3 runs 17 residues. DNA for the CDR3: TGTGCCAGCAGCTTAGGTAGAGGGACTAGCCTGGCCACGGAGCAGTTCTTC. The encoded protein is CASSLGRGTSLATEQFF.

Many counts were recorded for this clonotype. The chain uses TRBV3-1 and TRBJ1-4; TRBD1 might be the D (6 bases). CDR3 length: 16 amino acids. CDR1 LGHDT and CDR2 YNNKEL come from the germline V gene (reference sequence). V was trimmed by 4 bases and J by 3 bases, leaving 15 bases between them. CDR3 region: CASSPPGGLANEKLFF. The CDR3 DNA reads TGTGCCAGCAGCCCCCCGGGGGGCTTGGCTAATGAAAAACTGTTTTTT.

There are many counts of this clonotype. This chain links TRBV30 with TRBJ2-3; D remains unclear. Germline-derived CDR1 and CDR2 are GTSNPN and SVGIG (reference sequence). CDR3 length: 15 residues. Trimming took 0 bases from V and 2 from J, leaving 12 bases between them. The CDR3 nucleotides are TGTGCCTGGAGTGTACTCGGGCGAACCACAGATACGCAGTATTTT. It yields the protein CAWSVLGRTTDTQYF.

This clonotype was observed many times. The chain uses TRBV2 and TRBJ1-1; 7 bases align to TRBD1. The germline CDR1 and CDR2 sequences are SNHLY and FYNNEI. The CDR3 covers 16 residues. The V gene end was trimmed by 9 bases and the J gene end by 1 base; junction bases not matched to a gene: 14. CDR3 loop: CARVGDRGRTNTEAFF. CDR3 bases: TGTGCCAGAGTCGGGGACAGAGGGCGGACGAACACTGAAGCTTTCTTT.